Sequencing of this T cell receptor (beta chain) was carried out in a study of T cells in Graves' hyperthyroidism and ophthalmopathy. Study overall: Peripheral blood collection took place at initial diagnosis, before any treatment.

General observations from the study: A model of 13 V-J features distinguished ophthalmopathy from stable hyperthyroidism.

Ophthalmopathy patients showed a Clinical Activity Score of at least 3, NOSPECS grade of at least 4 and duration under 3 months. This clonotype was seen at least ten times. The antigen remains unidentified. Authors of the study amplified TCR beta CDR3 regions from RNA transcripts. The HTBI primer set was used in a first-round RT-PCR of the TCR CDR3. MiXCR, run by TCRdb on the multiplex PCR reads, gives a single entry per CDR3 protein. The sample shows about 480,000 distinct CDR3 sequences, approximately 24% of them seen only once. The V gene's germline CDR1 is DFQATT and CDR2 SNEGSKA (reference sequence). This CDR3 region has 16 residues. Trimming took 2 bases from V and 2 from J, leaving 18 bases between them.

The genes are TRBV20-1 and TRBJ2-5, with D possibly matching TRBD1 (6 bases). The sample comprised blood. The source is a woman between 25 and 40 years old with Graves' ophthalmopathy. CDR3: CSARNAHGRGQETQYF. Here the CDR3 DNA reads TGCAGTGCTAGAAATGCCCATGGAAGGGGGCAAGAGACCCAGTACTTC.